This TCR beta chain was recorded in a study of cytomegalovirus exposure and HLA in healthy donors (dated by TCRdb to 2016 to 2017). Describing the broader study: In an earlier analysis of some 550 of the donors, approximately 260 Gb of sequence data and 100 million or so unique TCR beta sequences from 180 million or so T cells were reported. Alongside the repertoire data, information on donor age, sex, ethnicity and CMV serostatus was compiled. The study profiled the T cell repertoires of 666 subjects by immunosequencing and related them to cytomegalovirus serostatus. Because of strong linkage in the cohort, roughly five DR-DQ haplotypes were treated as single units for association and clustering. Genome-wide SNP genotypes for about 55% of the roughly 670 donors were used in a later genetic analysis, which treated that subset as a discovery cohort. The study combined high-throughput TCR immunosequencing, statistical association of individual TCRs with disease status, and machine learning to predict cytomegalovirus infection status. Besides the first cohort of around 700 subjects, a separate validation cohort made up of roughly 130 different subjects was used. All discovery cohort repertoires had been generated using a single sequencing platform. Across approximately 420 genotyped donors of the cohort, an average of approximately 240,000 unique TCR beta nucleotide sequences per donor were sequenced, and roughly 18% of those sequences were non-productive. Class I and class II HLA loci were covered by the typing at four-digit resolution. The number of typed donors differed by locus: roughly 620-630 for A, B, C, DRB1 and DQB1; approximately 520 for DQA1; over 600 for DPA1; and about 470 for DPB1. The aim of the study was to test whether cataloging public T cell receptors could identify signatures of past pathogen exposure. Of the 398 genotyped donors, roughly 85% fell in the genetic ancestry cluster associated with self-reported Caucasian donors. In the later analysis, no new phenotypic data were used to find candidate immune exposures; instead, reliance was placed on TCR beta sequences and their occurrence across donors. In a later analysis, previously published TCR beta repertoires from 500 to 750 donors were re-analyzed and high-resolution HLA genotyping was added so that TCR occurrence patterns could be studied. An earlier analysis of 587 of the donors used high-throughput TCR beta sequencing to judge whether each TCR beta V gene segment behaved as functional or pseudogenic. An early release covering about 600 HLA-typed donors comprised about 300 gigabases of sequencing data and about 90 million unique TCR sequences.

To note about this clone: There is no known antigen for this receptor. No base quality values were provided; no much bigger clone lies one nucleotide off.

CDR3 length: 14 amino acids, cysteine to phenylalanine. Left in the record is the CDR3 DNA by itself, 42 bases read in frame from the first base. The germline V and J ends show losses of 7 bases and 2 bases respectively, and no gene match explains 1 base of the junction. The germline V gene (reference sequence) provides CDR1 LNHDA and CDR2 SQIVND. Results and caveats for the whole study, not just this receptor: A further reported finding was that TCR beta sequences accurately predicted the HLA-A and HLA-B alleles for most subjects in the first cohort. Because counts were too low, some 16 rarely observed V segments, including chromosome 9 orphons, were excluded from the earlier analysis of 587 of the donors. A cluster of highly shared sequence variants was judged likely to be a technical artifact of the sequencing pipeline. Correlated functional status among segregating V segments might be attributable to linkage disequilibrium, but an unknown experimental factor could not be ruled out. In this cohort, only TCR beta chains were sequenced, and detectable features were limited by the absence of alpha or paired-chain data. Across donors, most TCR sequences were observed very rarely, whereas some public TCRs were present in many individuals. According to a later genetic analysis, donors in an Asian-associated ancestry cluster had fewer N-insertions in productive TCRs than the approximately 700-donor mean. According to a later analysis, most CMV-associated TCR beta chains appeared to be HLA-restricted, and the HLA associations seemed to be driven largely by CMV exposure. It was suggested by the authors that the approach could potentially be generalized to other disease states and immunological phenotypes. In a later analysis, about 16,000 TCR beta sequences were associated with specific HLA alleles at a false discovery rate of 0.05. Strong co-occurrence of HLA alleles, especially DR and DQ, made assigning TCR associations to individual alleles difficult. Broadly in line with IMGT annotations, most TCR beta V segments showed up in productive rearrangements about 90% or about 30% of the time in an earlier analysis of around 600 of the donors. In vitro tests confirmed that a few of the cytomegalovirus-associated TCR beta chains recognize cytomegalovirus antigens. The 87-base-pair reads could not distinguish some IMGT-functional V segments, including TRBV6-2 and TRBV6-3, so those segments were excluded. In a later genetic analysis, a missense DCLRE1C variant was associated with V-gene and J-gene trimming of TCR beta chains, and the association was replicated in an independent cohort. A total of 150 or so TCR beta chains were listed by the study as associated with cytomegalovirus. Because HLA typing was missing for some donors at each locus, association tests included only the typed subset. The classifier was reported to diagnose cytomegalovirus status with high specificity and sensitivity in both the original cohort and the validation cohort. CMV serostatus was the only immune exposure information available for the cohort. A later analysis found that HLA-associated TCR beta chains were more clonally expanded and had lower generation probabilities than equally common non-associated chains. A later analysis reported that several top co-occurrence clusters appeared linked to parvovirus B19, influenza, CMV and Epstein-Barr virus. Roughly uniform sequencing depth across donors was assumed in presence/absence analyses, although this assumption may not hold. In a later analysis, TCR association rates were found to vary across HLA loci, with the most associated TCRs seen for DRB1 alleles and the fewest for HLA-C alleles.

Library method: the immunoSEQ multiplex PCR assay. The multiplex PCR relied on a mix of 60 forward primers for TCR Vbeta segments and 13 reverse primers for TCR Jbeta segments. A multiplex PCR assay on genomic DNA amplified the CDR3 region of rearranged TCR beta genes. Amplified TCR beta libraries were sequenced as 87-base-pair reads on the Illumina HiSeq System. The authors' analysis ran thus. A later analysis tallied 75 million to 95 million unique TCR beta chains across the 550 to 850 repertoires, and around 12 million of those chains were shared by two or more donors. To remove PCR and sequencing errors, raw reads were error-corrected and collapsed into unique sequences using a nearest-neighbor algorithm that merged closely related sequences. V, D and J gene segments were assigned by aligning CDR3 sequences to IMGT reference sequences. For a sequence to be retained, a match of at least six nucleotides was required to both a V gene segment and a J gene segment. A rearrangement was called productive if the CDR3 had no stop codons and remained in frame with V and J, and every other rearrangement was called non-productive. CDR3 was defined by IMGT convention, running from the second conserved V-encoded cysteine to the conserved J-encoded phenylalanine. The earlier analysis of some 550 of the donors excluded any sequence lacking an unambiguous match to a single V gene segment. In an earlier analysis of some 590 of the donors, a V segment was called functional when productive rearrangements were above 56.7%, and segregating when the standard deviation between donors exceeded 5%. A statistical classification framework was developed to diagnose cytomegalovirus status using the catalog of TCR beta chain sequences. A later analysis assigned V and J genes by comparing TCR nucleotide sequences with IMGT/GENE-DB human TR gene sequences. A later analysis assigned CDR3 sequences and most-parsimonious VDJ recombination scenarios with the TCRdist pipeline. In a later analysis, each TCR beta chain was defined by its CDR3 amino acid sequence together with its V-gene family, and reads lacking a unique V-gene family were excluded. A later analysis removed 592 highly shared, low-generation-probability nucleotide sequences to deal with suspected cross-contamination and a sequencing artifact. In a later analysis, a clonal expansion index was calculated for each public chain from normalized within-repertoire ranks of inferred template counts. In a later analysis, generation probabilities were computed with a VDJ recombination model fitted to out-of-frame rearrangements, and the resulting probabilities were checked against IGoR. Hypergeometric tests were used in a later analysis to score TCR-TCR, TCR-HLA and TCR-CMV co-occurrence, with a repertoire-size bias correction applied to the TCR pairs. To estimate false discovery rates, a later analysis permuted the HLA or CMV assignments 20 times. In a later analysis, co-occurring TCRs were grouped using DBSCAN, with TCRdist sequence similarity added in when clustering inside HLA-allele-positive subsets. Repertoires with fewer than 30,000 or more than 120,000 public chains were left out of co-occurrence clustering, as were about five repertoires with anomalous nucleotide sharing. Entries here come from immuneACCESS through TCRdb and include only in-frame sequences with V and J called. Some clones fail to appear in such tables; in the studies checked, an unresolved V gene covers under half of the shortfall, and the cause of the remainder is unknown. V, J and clone size are taken as reported in that table, and D and trimming were inferred from the DNA itself. The sample yields about 190,000 clones; over 60% were counted once. About 4.6% of the sample goes to the ten largest clones.

The cohort consisted of some 670 healthy bone marrow donors. At the time of sampling, every cohort member was nominally healthy, though immune exposures that went unrecorded were likely present. The donor tested CMV seropositive, placing the donor among the 250 to 350 seropositive members of the cohort. A peripheral blood sample was collected from each donor, and TCR beta sequencing was performed on peripheral blood mononuclear cells. The Qiagen DNeasy Blood Extraction Kit was used to extract genomic DNA from the blood cell samples. The sequence is built from TRBV19 and TRBJ2-1, with 11 junctional bases fitting TRBD1. The clonotype comes from a man aged 25-45 years in good health and CMV-seropositive. Sequencing was carried out using PBMCs. The CDR3 region: CASKGQGAYNEQFF. The nucleotides are TGTGCCAGTAAGGGACAGGGGGCCTACAATGAGCAGTTCTTC.